The 12 T cell receptor beta chains given below trace back to one sample, sequenced in a study of T-cell reconstitution after alpha-beta-depleted transplantation in children. The TCRbeta library was prepared with unique molecular identifiers. Each CDR3 protein gets one entry after TCRdb re-called the PCR reads with MiXCR. The table shows 500,000 to 600,000 distinct CDR3 sequences, with approximately 32% occurring only once. Sample: PBMCs from the stem cell graft donor, taken from the stem cell graft. The receptors derive from a human donor who donated a stem cell graft to a child with aplastic anemia.

There are a few counts of this clonotype. This chain uses TRBV30 with TRBJ1-1, with D unresolved. Between the trimmed V and J ends, which lost 2 bases and 3 bases, there was a span of 19 bases. The CDR3 extends over 16 amino acids. Germline CDR1 and CDR2: GTSNPN and SVGIG (reference sequence). The chain's CDR3 is CAWSPLRGKIDTEAFF. The CDR3 region has the DNA TGTGCCTGGAGTCCCCTCCGTGGGAAGATAGACACTGAAGCTTTCTTT.

The chain joins TRBV20-1 to TRBJ1-1; D call uncertain. Germline V gene lookup returns CDR1 DFQATT and CDR2 SNEGSKA (reference sequence). The length of the CDR3 is 11 residues. Trimming took off 2 bases at V and 6 bases at J, with 7 bases between the two ends. The CDR3 sequence: CSARRASEAFF. CDR3 sequence (DNA): TGCAGTGCTAGACGGGCGTCTGAAGCTTTCTTT.

The chain carries TRBV29-1 and TRBJ1-2; no definite D call. Germline V gene sequence: CDR1 SQVTM, CDR2 ANQGSEA. V was trimmed by 4 bases and J by 0 bases, leaving 12 bases between them. This CDR3 region has 14 residues. CDR3 DNA sequence: TGCAGCGTTGTTCTCTACAGCTCTAACTATGGCTACACCTTC. Protein: CSVVLYSSNYGYTF.

A few counts support this clonotype. The V call is TRBV6-2 or TRBV6-3, the J call TRBJ2-3; 8 positions agree with TRBD2. This CDR3 is 15 amino acids long. CDR1 MNHEY and CDR2 SVGEGT come from the germline V gene. V lost 4 bases, J lost 4 bases, and 7 bases stayed unmatched. The CDR3 DNA reads TGTGCCAGCAGTTCCGGGACTAGACTACCAGATACGCAGTATTTT. Its protein is CASSSGTRLPDTQYF.

CDR3 residues: CASSLFPTGEAEAFF. CDR3 coding DNA: TGCGCCAGCAGCTTATTCCCGACAGGGGAGGCTGAAGCTTTCTTT. The rearrangement uses TRBV5-1 and TRBJ1-1; 8 bases line up with TRBD1. V lost 2 bases to trimming and J lost 6 bases; unmatched junction nucleotides: 9. The CDR3 is 15 amino acids. CDR1 and CDR2 (germline): SGHRS, YFSETQ.

V gene TRBV29-1 combines with J gene TRBJ2-2; 11 nucleotides align to TRBD2. The CDR3 contains 14 residues. V was clipped by 6 bases and J by 4 bases; unmatched bases: 4. Germline V CDR1 and CDR2: SQVTM, ANQGSEA. CDR3 loop: CSVASGRTTGELFF. The CDR3 region has the DNA TGCAGCGTCGCTAGCGGGAGGACCACCGGGGAGCTGTTTTTT.

Here the CDR3 reads CASSLGQATPRGEQYF. CDR3 bases: TGCGCCAGCAGCTTGGGGCAGGCAACCCCCCGGGGCGAGCAGTACTTC. The chain employs TRBV5-1 and TRBJ2-7; possible D gene TRBD2, 5 bases. This CDR3 has 16 residues. Germline lookup yields CDR1 SGHRS and CDR2 YFSETQ. The V and J ends lost 0 bases and 6 bases respectively, with 19 bases between them.

The chain uses TRBV28 and TRBJ1-6, with 7 bases fitting TRBD1. CDR1 is MDHEN, CDR2 SYDVKM, per germline. The CDR3 sequence is 14 residues long. The CDR3 loop is CAIQGTGNDSPLHF. Written as DNA, the CDR3 is TGTGCTATACAGGGGACGGGGAATGATTCACCCCTCCACTTT.

This clonotype came up a few times. The V gene is TRBV5-1, the J gene TRBJ2-7; unclear D gene. Trimming pared 0 bases from V and 2 bases from J, leaving 9 bases between. The CDR3 has 14 residues. Germline assignment: CDR1 SGHRS and CDR2 YFSETQ. The CDR3 reads CASSLGTETYEQYV. CDR3 DNA: TGCGCCAGCAGCTTGGGGACGGAGACCTACGAGCAGTACGTC.

This clonotype was seen only a few times. This chain joins TRBV4-3 and TRBJ1-6; 7 bases fit TRBD1. Germline assignment: CDR1 LGHNA and CDR2 YSLEER. The ends lost 2 bases at V and 9 bases at J; junction bases unmatched: 13. This CDR3 spans 17 amino acids. Written as DNA, the CDR3 is TGCGCCAGCAGCCAAACTTTACTGACAGGGAAAGGTTCACCCCTCCACTTT. Translated: CASSQTLLTGKGSPLHF.

V and J are TRBV7-6 and TRBJ2-1; D possibly uses TRBD1 or TRBD2 (5 bases each). Trimming cost V 2 bases and J 1 base, with 9 bases left between them. Germline assignment: CDR1 SGHVS and CDR2 FNYEAQ. The CDR3 totals 15 residues. CDR3 amino acids: CASSLTEGSYNEQFF. For the CDR3, the DNA is TGTGCCAGCAGCTTAACCGAGGGGTCCTACAATGAGCAGTTCTTC.

This rearrangement joins TRBV20-1 to TRBJ2-1; D is perhaps TRBD2 (5 bases). Germline CDR1 DFQATT, CDR2 SNEGSKA (reference sequence). The V end was cut by 3 bases, the J end by 0 bases, with 12 bases between. The CDR3 loop spans 15 amino acids. The CDR3 sequence: CSARLGLFSYNEQFF. The CDR3 DNA follows: TGCAGTGCTAGGCTCGGACTGTTCTCCTACAATGAGCAGTTCTTC.